This T cell receptor (beta chain) was sequenced for a study of CD8+CD57+ T cells in acquired aplastic anemia (dated by TCRdb to the late 2010s). Study-level background: A mean of around 3.2 ug of DNA, ranging from roughly 0.2 to 30 ug, was extracted from sorted CD4+ and CD8+ cells. CD8+CD57+ expansion was defined as frequency above the mean frequency observed in healthy subjects.

The CDR3 runs 12 amino acids, cysteine and phenylalanine included. The retained sequence is limited to the CDR3, 36 bases, with the frame set at the first base. The germline V gene specifies SGHTA as CDR1 and FQGTGA as CDR2. V is cut by 8 bases and J by 4 bases, and the space between the germline ends is 11 bases. As concerns this clonotype: The antigen it binds to is not known. There are no base qualities to consult, and no much larger clone falls within one base.

The investigation overall reported the following: CD8+ Simpson's diversity did not differ significantly between patients and healthy controls (P=0.060). Around 30 CD8+ CDR3 sequences were shared between patients and controls but appeared highly expressed in patients and within their immunodominant clones.

Patients chosen for sequencing had shown expansion of CD8+CD57+ cells by flow cytometry. All patients had severe acquired aplastic anemia diagnosed by International Study of Aplastic Anemia and Agranulocytosis and Camitta criteria. At the time blood was sampled, none of the patients had received any therapy. In the study, sorted CD4+ and CD8+ blood T cells from patients with severe aplastic anemia and from healthy subjects underwent deep sequencing of TCR repertoires. Patients were enrolled under clinicaltrials.gov protocols 00001620, 01623167, 00001397, 00071045, 00081523 and 00961064 in the USA. Ficoll-Paque density gradient centrifugation was used to isolate peripheral blood mononuclear cells. Before DNA extraction, CD4+ and CD8+ T cells were sorted with FACS or magnetic beads. TCR beta VDJ combination and CDR3 sequence profiling used genomic DNA as the template. An Illumina HiSeq 2000 was used for TCR repertoire sequencing. The original methods were these. TRBV/TRBJ rearrangement plots, CDR3 size and DJ length profiles, and Simpson's diversity index were used to evaluate the repertoires. Whichever DNA sequence was most abundant in the deep sequencing data was defined as the immunodominant clone. CDR3 amino acid sequences were screened for sharing across subjects and were compared with published repertoires and the VDJdb database. TCRdb reprocessing: public reads trimmed at Q25 with fastp, clones called with MiXCR, in-frame beta chains kept. Rows are combined by CDR3 protein, so each entry shows the most common genes and DNA. The V and J calls here are based on TCRdb, not the publication. Across this sample there are 160,000 or so distinct CDR3 sequences, with around 48% seen only once. The ten largest clonotypes hold more than 0.85% of the sample.

The source material was sorted CD4+, CD8+, or CD8+CD57+ T cells (not recorded which) from PBMCs. The TCR sequence derives from a human donor with aplastic anemia. In this chain, TRBV7-3 is recombined with TRBJ1-1, with TRBD1 tentatively as D gene (6 bases match). The DNA reads TGTGCCAGCGGGGGGGCGTTCACTGAAGCTTTCTTT. Its product reads: CASGGAFTEAFF. Joined to the reference TRBV7-3 and TRBJ1-1 proteins, this CDR3 gives the full variable domain: GAGVSQTPSNKVTEKGKYVELRCDPISGHTALYWYRQSLGQGPEFLIYFQGTGAADDSGLPNDRFFAVRPEGSVSTLKIQRTERGDSAVYLCASGGAFTEAFFGQGTRLTVV.